This T cell receptor (beta chain) was recovered during a study of cytomegalovirus exposure and HLA in healthy donors (dated by TCRdb to the late 2010s). Notes on the research overall: An earlier analysis of approximately 550 of the donors reported 250 to 350 Gb of sequence data and some 120 million unique TCR beta sequences from some 180 million T cells. To predict cytomegalovirus infection status, the study combined high-throughput TCR immunosequencing, statistical association of individual TCRs with disease status, and machine learning. Typing coverage varied by locus: about 620-630 donors for A, B, C, DRB1 and DQB1; 500 to 550 for DQA1; about 600 for DPA1; roughly 470 for DPB1. Of the 350 to 450 genotyped donors, 65% to 90% fell in the genetic ancestry cluster associated with self-reported Caucasian donors. Among a few hundred genotyped donors of the cohort, an average of approximately 240,000 unique TCR beta nucleotide sequences were sequenced per donor, roughly a sixth of them non-productive. An earlier analysis of 450 to 750 of the donors used high-throughput TCR beta sequencing to judge whether each TCR beta V gene segment behaved as functional or pseudogenic. HLA typing covered class I and class II loci at four-digit resolution. The study used immunosequencing to profile the T cell repertoires of around 600 subjects and linked those repertoires to cytomegalovirus serostatus. The study was designed to test whether signatures of past pathogen exposure could be identified by cataloging public T cell receptors. All discovery cohort repertoires had been generated using a single sequencing platform. Besides the first cohort of around 670 subjects, a separate validation cohort made up of some 110 different subjects was used. Roughly 5 DR-DQ haplotypes were handled as single units for association and clustering, since linkage in the cohort was strong. Alongside the repertoire data, information on donor age, sex, ethnicity and CMV serostatus was compiled. Genome-wide SNP genotypes for about three fifths of the roughly 670 donors were used in a later genetic analysis, which treated that subset as a discovery cohort. A later analysis re-examined previously published TCR beta repertoires from more than 650 donors and added high-resolution HLA genotyping to investigate patterns of TCR occurrence. About 310 gigabases of sequencing data and approximately 84 million unique TCR sequences were included in an early release covering around 650 HLA-typed donors. The later analysis used no new phenotypic data to find candidate immune exposures, relying instead on TCR beta sequences and their occurrence across donors. Beyond this particular receptor, the publication reports: Most CMV-associated TCR beta chains appeared to be HLA-restricted in a later analysis, and the HLA associations seemed to be driven largely by CMV exposure. In a later analysis, the rate of TCR association differed among HLA loci, with DRB1 alleles having the most associated TCRs and HLA-C alleles having the fewest. Because counts were too low, roughly 16 rarely observed V segments, including chromosome 9 orphons, were left out of the earlier analysis of about 620 of the donors. In a later genetic analysis, a missense DCLRE1C variant was associated with V-gene and J-gene trimming of TCR beta chains, and the association was replicated in an independent cohort. Correlated functional status among segregating V segments might reflect linkage disequilibrium, but an unknown experimental factor could not be ruled out. The study listed around 160 TCR beta chains as associated with cytomegalovirus. A further reported finding was that TCR beta sequences accurately predicted the HLA-A and HLA-B alleles for most subjects in the first cohort. According to a later genetic analysis, donors in an Asian-associated ancestry cluster had fewer N-insertions in productive TCRs than the roughly 660-donor mean. Because HLA typing was unavailable for some donors at each locus, only the typed subset was used in association tests. In a later analysis, HLA-associated TCR beta chains showed more clonal expansion and lower generation probabilities than non-associated chains that were equally common. The 87-base-pair reads could not distinguish some IMGT-functional V segments, including TRBV6-2 and TRBV6-3, so those segments were excluded. This cohort had only TCR beta chains sequenced, and the lack of alpha or paired-chain data limited which features could be detected. Most TCR sequences were observed very rarely across donors, whereas some public TCRs were present in many individuals. When HLA alleles, especially DR and DQ, strongly co-occurred, TCR associations were difficult to assign to individual alleles. In a later analysis, several top co-occurrence clusters were reported to appear linked to parvovirus B19, influenza, CMV and Epstein-Barr virus. The authors suggested that the approach could potentially be extended to other disease states and immunological phenotypes. Specific HLA alleles were associated with roughly 17,000 TCR beta sequences at a false discovery rate of 0.05 in a later analysis. Sequencing depth was assumed to be roughly uniform across donors in the presence/absence analyses, though that assumption may not hold. In vitro tests confirmed that a few of the cytomegalovirus-associated TCR beta chains recognize cytomegalovirus antigens. Broadly in line with IMGT annotations, most TCR beta V segments showed up in productive rearrangements about 87% or about 30% of the time in an earlier analysis of 450 to 750 of the donors. The sequencing pipeline was judged likely to have produced a cluster of highly shared sequence variants as a technical artifact. For the cohort, immune exposure information was limited to CMV serostatus. Cytomegalovirus status was reported to be diagnosed by the classifier with high specificity and sensitivity in both the original and validation cohorts.

Details on this clone: Its specific antigen is unknown. Nothing much larger sits one base from this clone, and base qualities are not available.

CDR3 length: 17 amino acids, cysteine to phenylalanine. CDR3 DNA only is kept here, 51 bases in frame from base 1. CDR1 and CDR2 are drawn from the germline V gene: SGHTS, YDEGEE. V loses 5 bases of germline sequence and J loses 2 bases, and the interval between the two ends is 20 bases. Library construction relied on the immunoSEQ multiplex PCR assay. A mixture of 60 forward primers for TCR Vbeta segments and 13 reverse primers for TCR Jbeta segments was used in the multiplex PCR. The CDR3 region of rearranged TCR beta genes was amplified from genomic DNA by a multiplex PCR assay. On the Illumina HiSeq System, the amplified TCR beta libraries were sequenced as 87-base-pair reads. For the original study's pipeline: Across the 670 or so repertoires, a later analysis counted approximately 75 million unique TCR beta chains, roughly 11 million of which were shared by at least two donors. To remove PCR and sequencing errors, raw reads were error-corrected and collapsed into unique sequences using a nearest-neighbor algorithm that merged closely related sequences. To assign V, D and J gene segments, CDR3 sequences were aligned to IMGT reference sequences. Each retained sequence needed at least a six-nucleotide match to both a V gene segment and a J gene segment. Rearrangements were classified as productive when the CDR3 lacked stop codons and remained in frame with V and J, and all other rearrangements were classified as non-productive. Following IMGT convention, CDR3 was defined as the stretch from the second conserved V-encoded cysteine to the conserved J-encoded phenylalanine. Sequences without an unambiguous match to a single V gene segment were excluded from the earlier analysis of about 600 of the donors. An earlier analysis of over 450 of the donors classified V segments as functional when productive rearrangements were above 56.7% and as segregating when the standard deviation between donors was above 5%. A statistical classification framework was developed to diagnose cytomegalovirus status using the catalog of TCR beta chain sequences. A later analysis assigned V and J genes by comparing TCR nucleotide sequences with IMGT/GENE-DB human TR gene sequences. Using the TCRdist pipeline, a later analysis assigned CDR3 sequences along with most-parsimonious VDJ recombination scenarios. In a later analysis, each TCR beta chain was defined by its CDR3 amino acid sequence together with its V-gene family, and reads without a unique V-gene family were excluded. In a later analysis, 500 to 650 highly shared, low-generation-probability nucleotide sequences were removed to address suspected cross-contamination and a sequencing artifact. In a later analysis, a clonal expansion index for each public chain was calculated from normalized within-repertoire ranks of inferred template counts. Generation probabilities in a later analysis came from a VDJ recombination model fitted to out-of-frame rearrangements, and those results were checked against IGoR. In a later analysis, TCR-TCR, TCR-HLA and TCR-CMV co-occurrence was scored with hypergeometric tests, and a repertoire-size bias correction was applied to TCR pairs. To estimate false discovery rates, a later analysis permuted the HLA or CMV assignments 20 times. In a later analysis, co-occurring TCRs were grouped using DBSCAN, and TCRdist sequence similarity was added for clustering within HLA-allele-positive subsets. Repertoires with fewer than 30,000 or more than 120,000 public chains were left out of co-occurrence clustering, as were four to six repertoires with anomalous nucleotide sharing. The table comes from immuneACCESS by way of TCRdb, which keeps in-frame sequences with V and J called. Part of the clones is missing from these tables; in studies checked, under half for an unresolved V gene and the rest for unknown reasons. That table is the source of V, J and clone size, and D and trimming were worked out from the DNA. The sample table shows about 130,000 clones, and approximately 87% are seen once. In total, the top ten clones hold roughly 5.2% of the sample.

In total, approximately 700 healthy bone marrow donors made up the cohort. At the time of sampling, every cohort member was nominally healthy, though immune exposures that went unrecorded were likely present. The donor was CMV seronegative and belonged to the group of 380 or so seronegative cohort members. A peripheral blood sample was collected from each donor, and TCR beta sequencing was performed on peripheral blood mononuclear cells. The Qiagen DNeasy Blood Extraction Kit was used to extract genomic DNA from the blood cell samples. The sequence joins TRBV5-8 to TRBJ2-1; there is no confident call for the D gene. The sequenced sample was PBMCs. The TCR was taken from a woman in her thirties in good health and CMV-seronegative. The CDR3 protein is CASRRSTMVATYNEQFF. The sequenced DNA: TGTGCCAGCAGACGCAGTACTATGGTAGCTACCTACAATGAGCAGTTCTTC.